These 30 T cell receptor beta chains originate from one sample sequenced in a study of T-cell reconstitution after alpha-beta-depleted transplantation in children. Preparing the TCRbeta library involved the use of unique molecular identifiers. TCRdb recomputed calls from the PCR reads with MiXCR, one row per CDR3 protein. Among about 500,000 distinct CDR3 sequences listed, roughly 11% were seen once. The sequenced sample was PBMCs, mostly from graft donor cells, obtained 180 days after TCRalphabeta/CD19-depleted stem cell transplant. The origin of the receptors is a female patient under 10 years old who had a stem cell transplant for aplastic anemia, so the T cells may come from the graft donor.

This chain joins TRBV9 and TRBJ2-1, with D possibly being TRBD2 (5 bases). With 1 base removed from V and 9 bases from J, the gap between germline ends came to 5 bases. The V gene's germline CDR1 is SGDLS and CDR2 YYNGEE. The CDR3 spans 11 residues. Here the CDR3 DNA reads TGTGCCAGCAGCGTACGGGGTGAGCAGTTCTTC. Translating it yields CASSVRGEQFF.

The chain couples TRBV6-2 or TRBV6-3 to TRBJ2-7, with TRBD2 identical over 16 bases. Per the germline V gene, CDR1 is MNHEY and CDR2 is SVGEGT. There are 17 residues in the CDR3. V was pared by 6 bases and J by 5 bases, with 10 bases of the junction left unmatched. The CDR3 sequence is CASRVSGTSGRAHEQYF. For the CDR3, the DNA is TGTGCCAGCAGAGTATCCGGGACTAGCGGGAGGGCCCACGAGCAGTACTTC.

This clonotype was seen many times. The chain employs TRBV5-1 and TRBJ2-7; D not certain. CDR3 length: 14 amino acids. Germline CDR1 SGHRS, CDR2 YFSETQ. The V and J ends lost 0 bases and 3 bases respectively, with 10 bases between them. Written as DNA, the CDR3 is TGCGCCAGCAGCTTGGACGGAATCGACTACGAGCAGTACGTC. The encoded protein is CASSLDGIDYEQYV.

This clonotype was observed a handful of times. J is TRBJ2-3 and V is TRBV5-1; D might be TRBD2 (7 bases). V shed 4 bases and J shed 0 bases, with 15 bases lying between them. This CDR3 has 16 residues. Per the germline V gene, CDR1 is SGHRS and CDR2 is YFSETQ. The CDR3 nucleotides are TGCGCCAGCAGCCTCGAGGCGGGGGCTAGCACAGATACGCAGTATTTT. Its translation: CASSLEAGASTDTQYF.

This chain connects TRBV29-1 to TRBJ2-3, with D hard to call. The CDR3 is 16 residues long. Germline CDR1 reads SQVTM; CDR2 reads ANQGSEA. The V end lost 7 bases, the J end lost 4 bases, and 24 bases lay between the germline ends. CDR3 amino acids: CSAYVRLRLTADTQYF. The CDR3 DNA reads TGCAGCGCCTACGTCCGACTCCGATTGACGGCAGATACGCAGTATTTT.

This chain links TRBV30 with TRBJ2-5; D uncertain. Trimming stripped 2 bases from V and 1 base from J, with 8 bases between. The V gene's germline CDR1 is GTSNPN and CDR2 SVGIG (reference sequence). This CDR3 is built from 13 residues. CDR3 DNA: TGTGCCTGGAGTTGGTCGACCCAAGAGACCCAGTACTTC. Its translation: CAWSWSTQETQYF.

The chain employs TRBV15 and TRBJ2-2; 8 nucleotides match TRBD1. V gave up 4 bases and J gave up 5 bases; unmatched junction bases: 3. Germline V gene data show CDR1 as LNHNV and CDR2 as YYDKDF (reference sequence). This CDR3 region has 14 residues. The CDR3, as DNA: TGTGCCACCAGCAAACAGGGGGGTACCGGGGAGCTGTTTTTT. Protein: CATSKQGGTGELFF.

This clonotype was seen more than once but under ten times. The rearrangement joins TRBV28 to TRBJ2-3; either TRBD1 or TRBD2 may supply D (5 bases each). Deletions cut 5 bases from V and 2 bases from J, with 14 bases between. The CDR3 loop spans 15 amino acids. Per germline, CDR1 MDHEN and CDR2 SYDVKM. DNA of the CDR3: TGTGCCAGCAGTCTCTGGGGGTGGGACACAGATACGCAGTATTTT. Amino acids: CASSLWGWDTDTQYF.

The V call is TRBV4-2, the J call TRBJ2-7; D uncertain. Trimming pared 0 bases from V and 5 bases from J, leaving 5 bases between. The germline V gene encodes CDR1 LGHNA and CDR2 YNFKEQ. There are 12 residues in the CDR3. The CDR3: CASSQEPNEQYF. CDR3 bases: TGTGCCAGCAGCCAAGAGCCGAACGAGCAGTACTTC.

This chain uses TRBV27 with TRBJ2-1, with 14 bases matching TRBD2. V trimming: 6 bases; J trimming: 9 bases; junction bases outside the gene matches: 7. The CDR3 contains 15 residues. Per the germline V gene, CDR1 is MNHEY and CDR2 is SMNVEV (reference sequence). The DNA of the CDR3 is TGTGCCAGCAGGACTGGGACTAGCGGGGGCAGTGAGCAGTTCTTC. This sequence encodes CASRTGTSGGSEQFF.

There are a few counts of this clonotype. V usage is TRBV15 and J usage is TRBJ2-1; D not resolved. The CDR3 totals 15 residues. Germline assignment: CDR1 LNHNV and CDR2 YYDKDF (reference sequence). Between the trimmed V and J ends, which lost 0 bases and 10 bases, there was a span of 16 bases. The CDR3 here is CATSRDLGGAREQFF. The CDR3 nucleotides are TGTGCCACCAGCAGAGATTTAGGCGGAGCAAGGGAGCAGTTCTTC.

The chain recombines TRBV29-1 with TRBJ1-4; no clear D. V lost 5 bases and J 0 bases, leaving 7 bases between the germline ends. This CDR3 contains 13 residues. The V gene's germline CDR1 is SQVTM and CDR2 ANQGSEA. The CDR3 region has the DNA TGCAGCGTTAGGAGAGCAACTAATGAAAAACTGTTTTTT. Its protein is CSVRRATNEKLFF. Using reference TRBV29-1 and TRBJ1-4 for the parts outside the CDR3, the full variable domain is SAVISQKPSRDICQRGTSLTIQCQVDSQVTMMFWYRQQPGQSLTLIATANQGSEATYESGFVIDKFPISRPNLTFSTLTVSNMSPEDSSIYLCSVRRATNEKLFFGSGTQLSVL.

This clonotype was seen more than once but under ten times. The J gene is TRBJ2-1, the V gene TRBV6-1; TRBD2 might be the D (6 bases). Trimming shortened V by 3 bases and J by 9 bases, and 18 bases separated the two germline ends. This CDR3 has 15 residues. Germline-derived CDR1 and CDR2 are MNHNS and SASEGT. This CDR3 is CASSDLSGVFVEQFF. The CDR3, as DNA: TGTGCCAGCAGTGATTTGTCGGGAGTCTTCGTTGAGCAGTTCTTC.

In this sample, this clonotype turned up a few times. The chain has TRBV6-1 and TRBJ2-1, with TRBD2 matching over 11 bases. The junction had 10 bases not matched to a gene; V was cut back by 5 bases and J by 10 bases. The germline V gene encodes CDR1 MNHNS and CDR2 SASEGT. The CDR3 is 15 residues long. CDR3 in DNA: TGTGCCAGCAGTAAAACTAGCGGGGGTACCTTGGAGCAGTTCTTC. This translates into CASSKTSGGTLEQFF.

The chain recombines TRBV29-1 with TRBJ2-5, with unresolved D. Germline CDR1 SQVTM, CDR2 ANQGSEA. The length of the CDR3 is 12 residues. The V gene lost 7 bases and the J gene lost 4 bases, with 13 bases spanning the gap. CDR3 sequence (DNA): TGCAGCGGCGAGAGTAGAACAGAGACCCAGTACTTC. Translating it yields CSGESRTETQYF.

Concerning this clonotype itself: A read error is possible here, since a much larger clone lies one base away. The missing conserved phenylalanine or tryptophan at the end of this CDR3 makes a read error likely. The chain links TRBV12-3 or TRBV12-4 to TRBJ2-7; D unresolved. V gave up 3 bases and J gave up 2 bases, with 8 bases separating them. The length of the CDR3 is 13 residues. The CDR3 DNA reads as TGTGCCAGCAGTTTCCGTTTAACCTACGAGCAGTACCTC. Its protein product is CASSFRLTYEQYL.

This clonotype was seen a few times. The rearrangement joins TRBV2 to TRBJ2-1; 7 bases match TRBD2. Germline CDR1 SNHLY, CDR2 FYNNEI. CDR3 length: 12 residues. V lost 2 bases, J lost 14 bases, and 6 bases stayed unmatched. This CDR3 is CASSERREREFF. CDR3 DNA sequence: TGTGCCAGCAGTGAACGGCGGGAGAGGGAGTTCTTC.

The chain employs TRBV4-2 and TRBJ2-6, with a tentative D call TRBD2 (5 bases). The germline gives CDR1 LGHNA, CDR2 YNFKEQ. Trimming took off 0 bases at V and 2 bases at J, with 14 bases between the two ends. The length of the CDR3 is 18 residues. DNA for the CDR3: TGTGCCAGCAGCCAAGATCGGGGTAGGTTCACTGGGGCCAACGTCCTGACTTTC. Residues: CASSQDRGRFTGANVLTF.

In its sample, this clonotype was seen a few times. J is TRBJ2-2 and V is TRBV4-2, with D unclear. Germline V gives CDR1 LGHNA, CDR2 YNFKEQ. Trimming took off 0 bases at V and 6 bases at J, with 2 bases between the two ends. The length of the CDR3 is 12 residues. CDR3 sequence: CASSQDSGELFF. The CDR3 DNA reads as TGTGCCAGCAGCCAAGATTCCGGGGAGCTGTTTTTT.

Comments on this clonotype: Mismatch with germline at one junction end may stem from a read error. V gene TRBV20-1 combines with J gene TRBJ2-2; 7 positions agree with TRBD2. The V gene's germline CDR1 is DFQATT and CDR2 SNEGSKA (reference sequence). This CDR3 spans 13 amino acids. The CDR3 reads CSGAGVRTWELFF. CDR3 DNA sequence: TGCAGTGGCGCGGGAGTGCGCACCTGGGAGCTGTTTTTT.

The rearrangement links TRBV27 to TRBJ1-2, with D tentatively TRBD1 (5 bases). This CDR3 spans 13 amino acids. Germline CDR1 and CDR2: MNHEY and SMNVEV (reference sequence). V lost 6 bases to trimming and J lost 4 bases, with 12 bases between them. The CDR3: CASRFGGGYGYTF. The CDR3 DNA follows: TGTGCCAGCAGGTTCGGTGGGGGCTATGGCTACACCTTC.

The V call is TRBV7-7, the J call TRBJ2-2, with 7 bases lining up with TRBD2. Germline V CDR1 and CDR2: SSHAT, FNYEAQ (reference sequence). The trim removed 5 bases at V and 1 base at J, leaving 7 bases unmatched. The CDR3 consists of 16 residues. The CDR3 sequence is CASSPTSALNTGELFF. The DNA of the CDR3 is TGTGCCAGCAGCCCTACTAGCGCCCTGAACACCGGGGAGCTGTTTTTT.

This clonotype was picked up a small number of times. The chain links TRBV29-1 to TRBJ1-2, with D possibly being TRBD1 (5 bases). The CDR3 is made up of 13 amino acids. Germline V gene lookup returns CDR1 SQVTM and CDR2 ANQGSEA. V shed 4 bases and J shed 5 bases, with 14 bases lying between them. The CDR3 protein is CSVVGGGAYGYTF. CDR3 in DNA: TGCAGCGTTGTGGGGGGAGGGGCTTATGGCTACACCTTC.

In this sample, this clonotype turned up a few times. The genes are TRBV19 and TRBJ1-1; D ambiguous. V was clipped by 4 bases and J by 0 bases, with 6 bases between them. The CDR3 spans 13 residues. Germline CDR1 is LNHDA and CDR2 is SQIVND (reference sequence). In nucleotides, the CDR3 is TGTGCCAGTAGTACCAGTATGAACACTGAAGCTTTCTTT. Translating gives CASSTSMNTEAFF.

The V and J genes are TRBV7-9 and TRBJ2-1; the D is unclear. V was shortened by 3 bases and J by 12 bases, with 18 bases between the two germline ends. Germline V CDR1 and CDR2: SEHNR, FQNEAQ (reference sequence). This CDR3 is built from 14 residues. The CDR3 DNA reads TGTGCCAGCAGCTTTTCGTCAAGTCCGGTAGGGCAGTTCTTC. Amino acid sequence: CASSFSSSPVGQFF.

This chain connects TRBV7-2 to TRBJ2-7, with TRBD2 identical over 8 bases. The CDR3 sequence is 19 residues long. Unmatched junction bases numbered 17, after V lost 0 bases and J lost 4 bases. Germline V lookup: CDR1 SGHTA, CDR2 FQGNSA. The CDR3 coding sequence is TGTGCCAGCAGCTTAGCACCGGGACCTCCGGGACTAGGCCTTTACGAGCAGTACTTC. Translating gives CASSLAPGPPGLGLYEQYF. The entire variable domain, with the rest obtained from reference TRBV7-2 and TRBJ2-7, is as follows: GAGVSQSPSNKVTEKGKDVELRCDPISGHTALYWYRQSLGQGLEFLIYFQGNSAPDKSGLPSDRFSAERTGGSVSTLTIQRTQQEDSAVYLCASSLAPGPPGLGLYEQYFGPGTRLTVT.

This rearrangement joins TRBV12-3 or TRBV12-4 to TRBJ1-1; D ambiguous. The CDR3 length is 13 residues. Trimming stripped 11 bases from V and 0 bases from J, with 13 bases between. This chain's CDR3 is CALKREMNTEAFF. The CDR3 DNA reads as TGTGCCCTAAAAAGGGAGATGAACACTGAAGCTTTCTTT.

V and J are TRBV3-1 and TRBJ2-5; 9 bases line up with TRBD2. The germline gives CDR1 LGHDT, CDR2 YNNKEL (reference sequence). Trimming at V came to 0 bases and at J to 9 bases, leaving 14 bases not matched to a gene. The CDR3 runs to 17 residues. CDR3 protein: CASSQEDVGSGRSAQYF. The CDR3 region has the DNA TGTGCCAGCAGCCAAGAGGATGTGGGTAGCGGGAGATCTGCCCAGTACTTC.

The chain has TRBV5-1 and TRBJ2-5; weak D call: TRBD2 (6 bases). Germline V gene sequence: CDR1 SGHRS, CDR2 YFSETQ. The CDR3 loop spans 14 amino acids. Deletions cut 1 base from V and 5 bases from J, with 12 bases between. The CDR3 here is CASSLRGDRETQYF. The CDR3, as DNA: TGCGCCAGCAGCTTGCGCGGGGATCGGGAGACCCAGTACTTC.

This clonotype came up a few times. The V call is TRBV12-3 or TRBV12-4, the J call TRBJ2-1; D unclear. V lost 7 bases and J lost 2, with 15 bases in between. This CDR3 has 15 amino acids. The chain's CDR3 is CASIVHRMTYNEQFF. In DNA, the CDR3 is TGTGCCAGCATAGTGCATAGGATGACCTACAATGAGCAGTTCTTC.